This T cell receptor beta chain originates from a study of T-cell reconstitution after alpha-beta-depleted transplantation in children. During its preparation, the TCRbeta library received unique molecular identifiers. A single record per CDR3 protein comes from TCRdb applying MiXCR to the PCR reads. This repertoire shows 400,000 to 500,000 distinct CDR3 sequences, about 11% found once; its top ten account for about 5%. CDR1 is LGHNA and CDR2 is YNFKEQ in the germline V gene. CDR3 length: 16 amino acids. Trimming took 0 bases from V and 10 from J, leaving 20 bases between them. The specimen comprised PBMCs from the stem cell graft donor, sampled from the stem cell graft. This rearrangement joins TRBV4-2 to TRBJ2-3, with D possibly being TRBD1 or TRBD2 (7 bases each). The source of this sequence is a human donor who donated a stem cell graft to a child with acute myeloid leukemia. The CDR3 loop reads CASSQDPTGALAAQYF. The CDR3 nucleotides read TGTGCCAGCAGCCAAGATCCCACAGGGGCTCTAGCGGCGCAGTATTTT.